Listed below are T cell receptor beta chains from one sample, sequenced in a study of blood T cell repertoires in COVID-19. This table comes from immunoSEQ multiplex PCR, and its TCRdb copy is limited to in-frame clones, with some not included. The repertoire consists of roughly 260,000 clones, with roughly 87% occurring once and the leading ten covering more than 5%. What was sequenced was PBMCs or T cells enriched from blood (not recorded which). These receptors were taken from a woman aged 25 to 45 with acute COVID-19. CDR3s include the opening cysteine and the closing phenylalanine or tryptophan. A D gene is named only where the DNA matches it firmly. Clone size is stated in some rows and not others, as once, few, many or a class when expanded.

.	TRBV2	TRBJ1-3	.	CASSKQGPPAGNTIYF	TGTGCCAGCAGTAAGCAGGGCCCTCCCGCTGGAAACACCATATATTTT
TRBD2	TRBV29-1	TRBJ2-7	once	CSVPGFASGSYEQYF	TGCAGCGTTCCGGGGTTTGCTAGCGGGTCCTACGAGCAGTACTTC
.	TRBV5-4	TRBJ1-2	.	CASSLASANYGYTF	TGTGCCAGCAGCTTGGCGTCAGCGAACTATGGCTACACCTTC
TRBD2	TRBV9	TRBJ2-1	.	CASSSRDYAYNEQFF	TGTGCCAGCAGCTCCCGGGACTACGCCTACAATGAGCAGTTCTTC
.	TRBV10-3	TRBJ2-7	.	CAISEMSGNYEQYF	TGTGCCATCAGTGAGATGTCAGGGAACTACGAGCAGTACTTC
.	TRBV18	TRBJ1-2	.	CASLPAPLAGGYTF	TGTGCCAGCTTACCCGCCCCCCTAGCTGGCGGCTACACCTTC
TRBD1	TRBV2	TRBJ1-1	.	CASRDRGTEAFF	TGTGCCAGCCGGGACAGGGGTACTGAAGCTTTCTTT
TRBD2	TRBV28	TRBJ2-7	once	CASSHGGGYEQYF	TGTGCCAGCAGCCACGGGGGAGGGTACGAGCAGTACTTC
TRBD1	TRBV29-1	TRBJ1-2	few	CSVRRDSSYGYTF	TGCAGCGTCCGAAGGGACAGCTCCTATGGCTACACCTTC
.	TRBV9	TRBJ1-1	.	CASSVSGNMNTEAFF	TGTGCCAGCAGCGTTTCCGGGAACATGAACACTGAAGCTTTCTTT
.	TRBV7-2	TRBJ1-2	.	CASSSTHGDHSYGYTF	TGTGCCAGCAGCTCTACCCACGGCGATCACAGCTATGGCTACACCTTC
TRBD2	TRBV7-9	TRBJ2-7	.	CASSGTGTSYEQYF	TGTGCCAGCAGCGGCACCGGGACTAGTTACGAGCAGTACTTC